A selection of T cell receptor beta chains follows, all from one sample in a study of blood T cell repertoires in COVID-19. Clones were sequenced by immunoSEQ multiplex PCR, and TCRdb holds only the in-frame ones, with some missing. The sample lists around 230,000 clones; around 92% were seen once. The sequenced sample was PBMCs or T cells enriched from blood (not recorded which). Every receptor here comes from a woman aged 25 to 39 with acute COVID-19. Both conserved end residues are part of each CDR3. D genes are given only for firm matches. Rows give clone size only sometimes, using once, few, many, or a class for an expanded clone.

V	J	length	D	size	DNA	CDR3
TRBV6-5	TRBJ1-1	12	.	.	TGTGCCAGCAGGGATGGACTCCTCGAGGCTTTCTTT	CASRDGLLEAFF
TRBV2	TRBJ1-1	16	.	once	TGTGCCAGCAGCTCCCATTTTGGCGGGAGCGACACTGAAGCTTTCTTT	CASSSHFGGSDTEAFF
TRBV10-3	TRBJ2-5	16	TRBD2	once	TGTGCCATCAGTACCGTACTAGCGGGGGGGCCGGAGACCCAGTACTTC	CAISTVLAGGPETQYF
TRBV21-1	TRBJ1-1	14	.	.	TGTGCCAGCAGCAACGAGGGAATCAGCACTGAAGCTTTCTTT	CASSNEGISTEAFF
TRBV5-7	TRBJ2-1	16	.	.	TGTGCCAGCAGCCCCCAGGAGGGGAGAGTTGATTATGAGCAGTTCTTC	CASSPQEGRVDYEQFF
TRBV6-5	TRBJ2-7	15	TRBD1	.	TGTGCCAGCAGTTACTCTGGGGACAGGGACTACGAGCAGTACTTC	CASSYSGDRDYEQYF
TRBV10-3	TRBJ1-1	15	.	.	TGTGCCATCAGTGGGACACTCTCGTACAACACTGAAGCTTTCTTT	CAISGTLSYNTEAFF
TRBV14	TRBJ1-1	13	.	.	TGTGCCAGCAGCCCGACAGTTCAGGTTCGAGCTTTCTTT	CASSPTVQVRAFF
TRBV3-1/TRBV3-2	TRBJ1-6	15	.	.	TGTGCCAGCAGCCAAGTCCGACAGAGTAATTCACCCCTCCACTTT	CASSQVRQSNSPLHF
TRBV4-1	TRBJ2-7	13	.	.	TGCGCCAGCAGACCCATCGGCTCCTACGAGCAGTACTTC	CASRPIGSYEQYF
TRBV15	TRBJ1-3	15	.	few	TGTGCCACCAGCAGAGAGCCAGACTCTGGAAACACCATATATTTT	CATSREPDSGNTIYF